This T cell receptor beta chain stems from a study of T cell therapy after organ transplantation. Remarks on this clone: Its antigen is undetermined.

CDR1 and CDR2 from the germline V gene are MNHEY and SVGAGI. V lost 2 bases to trimming and J lost 6 bases, with 4 bases between them. CDR3 length: 12 residues. Documented time point: 4-8 weeks after completion of therapy. Profiled with immunoSEQ multiplex PCR; TCRdb holds only in-frame clones, not every one. The data hold 15,000 to 20,000 clones, with about 81% observed a single time. This TCR came from a human patient who had received a solid organ transplant and had CMV disease. The T cells may partly be graft donor cells. The source material was CD8+ T cells from blood, sampled after autologous CMV-specific T cell therapy. The V and J genes are TRBV6-5 and TRBJ2-2; D remains ambiguous. The CDR3 loop is CASSYGSGELFF. Written as DNA, the CDR3 is TGTGCCAGCAGTTACGGTTCCGGGGAGCTGTTTTTT.